The 9 T cell receptor beta chains below were found in one sample sequenced in a study of T cell changes during pregnancy in multiple sclerosis. TCRdb keeps only in-frame clones here, not all; method: immunoSEQ multiplex PCR. This table holds about 110,000 clones, about 89% found once. Specimen: peripheral blood, collected before pregnancy. These receptors came from a female donor with multiple sclerosis, enrolled in a pregnancy study.

This rearrangement joins TRBV5-4 to TRBJ2-4, with 7 bases matching TRBD2. The CDR3 is 13 amino acids. J was trimmed by 8 bases and V by 9 bases; bases with no gene match: 11. CDR1 is SGHNT and CDR2 is YYREEE in the germline V gene (reference sequence). Written as DNA, the CDR3 is TGTGCCACCCGGGAGGCGGTCTCCGACATTCAGTACTTC. Translation gives CATREAVSDIQYF.

The rearrangement joins TRBV5-6 to TRBJ2-5; D call uncertain. V lost 4 bases and J 6 bases, leaving 19 bases between the germline ends. Germline CDR1 and CDR2: SGHDT and YYEEEE. This CDR3 is built from 15 residues. The CDR3 sequence is CASSPNGGLRKTQYF. The CDR3 DNA reads as TGTGCCAGCAGCCCTAACGGCGGTCTGAGGAAGACCCAGTACTTC. The whole variable domain, filled in from reference TRBV5-6 and TRBJ2-5, reads DAGVTQSPTHLIKTRGQQVTLRCSPKSGHDTVSWYQQALGQGPQFIFQYYEEEERQRGNFPDRFSGHQFPNYSSELNVNALLLGDSALYLCASSPNGGLRKTQYFGPGTRLLVL.

The table lists this clone with a few counts. V is TRBV6-1 and J is TRBJ1-6, with 12 bases aligning to TRBD1. Germline CDR1 MNHNS, CDR2 SASEGT. V shed 2 bases and J 9 bases; nucleotides not matched to a gene: 17. This CDR3 comprises 20 residues. This CDR3 reads CASSELEWGQGAISGSPLHF. In nucleotides, the CDR3 is TGTGCCAGCAGTGAACTGGAGTGGGGACAGGGGGCCATTAGTGGTTCACCCCTCCACTTT.

This rearrangement joins TRBV5-1 to TRBJ1-1, with unresolved D. The length of the CDR3 is 15 residues. The germline CDR1 and CDR2 sequences are SGHRS and YFSETQ. The germline V and J ends were trimmed by 4 bases and 1 base, with 14 bases remaining between them. CDR3 in DNA: TGCGCCAGCAGCCCCGGGCGGGCCGCGAACACTGAAGCTTTCTTT. Residues: CASSPGRAANTEAFF.

CDR3 residues: CASRLTGAGFYEQYF. The CDR3 coding sequence is TGTGCCAGCAGACTCACAGGGGCAGGGTTCTACGAGCAGTACTTC. V usage is TRBV6-5 and J usage is TRBJ2-7, with 7 bases aligning to TRBD1. CDR1 and CDR2 (germline): MNHEY, SVGAGI. The trim removed 6 bases at V and 3 bases at J, leaving 11 bases unmatched. The CDR3 has 15 residues.

Note on this clone: Other DNA sequences in this specimen translate into the identical CDR3. The chain combines TRBV5-1 with TRBJ2-3; possible D gene TRBD2, 6 bases. The CDR3 spans 13 residues. Trimming took 0 bases from V and 5 from J, leaving 7 bases between them. In germline, CDR1 is SGHRS, CDR2 YFSETQ. The CDR3 DNA sequence: TGCGCCAGCAGCTTGGCCGGGGGAGATACGCAGTATTTT. Protein product: CASSLAGGDTQYF.

The chain uses TRBV30 and TRBJ1-2; 9 bases map to TRBD1. The CDR3 covers 15 residues. V lost 2 bases and J lost 4; bases outside the gene matches: 8. Germline V gene data show CDR1 as GTSNPN and CDR2 as SVGIG (reference sequence). As DNA, the CDR3 is TGTGCCTGGAGTACCTACAGGGGGCCCCTCTATGGCTACACCTTC. It translates to CAWSTYRGPLYGYTF.

The chain couples TRBV7-2 to TRBJ1-3; D call uncertain. The CDR3 runs to 14 residues. CDR1 is SGHTA, CDR2 FQGNSA, per germline. The V gene lost 5 bases and the J gene lost 8 bases, with 16 bases spanning the gap. In nucleotides, the CDR3 is TGTGCCAGCAGCCTAACGGTTCTGCGGGACACCATATATTTT. Translation gives CASSLTVLRDTIYF.

V and J are TRBV19 and TRBJ1-3; 10 bases match TRBD1. V gave up 6 bases and J gave up 4 bases; unmatched junction bases: 6. This CDR3 has 15 amino acids. The germline CDR1 and CDR2 sequences are LNHDA and SQIVND (reference sequence). The DNA of the CDR3 is TGTGCCAGTAGCCGGGACAGGGGATCCGGAAACACCATATATTTT. Its translation: CASSRDRGSGNTIYF.